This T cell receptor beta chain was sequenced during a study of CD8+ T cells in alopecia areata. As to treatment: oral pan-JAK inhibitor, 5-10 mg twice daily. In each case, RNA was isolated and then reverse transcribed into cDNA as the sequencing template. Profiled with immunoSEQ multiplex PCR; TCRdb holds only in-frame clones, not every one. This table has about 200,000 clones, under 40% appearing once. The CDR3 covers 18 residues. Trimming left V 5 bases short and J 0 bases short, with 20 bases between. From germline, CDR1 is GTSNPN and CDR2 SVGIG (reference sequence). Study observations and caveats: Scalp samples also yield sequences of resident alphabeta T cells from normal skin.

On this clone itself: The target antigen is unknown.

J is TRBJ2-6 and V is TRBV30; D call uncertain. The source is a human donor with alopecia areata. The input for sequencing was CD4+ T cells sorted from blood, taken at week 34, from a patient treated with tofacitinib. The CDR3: CAWGVLRVPSSGANVLTF. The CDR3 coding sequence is TGTGCCTGGGGGGTTCTCCGGGTCCCCAGCTCTGGGGCCAACGTCCTGACTTTC.